The entry below gives a single T cell receptor (beta chain) sequence along with its context. One entry per CDR3 protein results from TCRdb running MiXCR on the RT-PCR reads. The repertoire holds fewer than 600,000 distinct CDR3 sequences, with more than 7% as singletons. The data were taken from a study of response to subunit inactivated influenza vaccine. Looked up from germline, CDR1 is SGHDN and CDR2 is FVKESK. Trimming removed 4 bases from V and 10 bases from J, with 13 bases in between. The CDR3 has 12 residues. This receptor was identified in a man between 50 and 69 years old who received an inactivated influenza vaccine. The sample consisted of PBMCs from blood, taken roughly 24 months after vaccination. V and J are TRBV14 and TRBJ1-1, with unresolved D. CDR3 protein: CASSRPAARAFF. CDR3 DNA sequence: TGTGCCAGCAGCCGACCGGCAGCGCGAGCTTTCTTT.